This entry lists 30 T cell receptor beta chains sequenced from one sample in a study of blood T cell repertoires in COVID-19. Measured with immunoSEQ multiplex PCR; TCRdb has only the in-frame clones, and not every one. The sample carries some 120,000 clones, over 75% recorded once. Sequenced sample: peripheral blood. The receptor source for this set is a man older than 75 with active or convalescent COVID-19.

The chain carries TRBV6-5 and TRBJ2-2; tentative D call: TRBD1 (5 bases). Trimming removed 6 bases at V and 3 bases at J, with 14 bases between. From germline, CDR1 is MNHEY and CDR2 SVGAGI. CDR3 length equals 15 residues. CDR3 loop: CASRGPVSDTGELFF. The CDR3, as DNA: TGTGCCAGCAGGGGGCCCGTCAGCGACACCGGGGAGCTGTTTTTT.

This clone showed up just once. This sequence joins TRBV5-4 and TRBJ1-2; TRBD1 aligns across 12 bases. Trimming at V came to 4 bases and at J to 4 bases, leaving 8 bases not matched to a gene. The CDR3 spans 16 residues. Germline-derived CDR1 and CDR2 are SGHNT and YYREEE (reference sequence). The CDR3 bases are TGTGCCAGCAGCCGGGACCCGGGACAGGGGGCCTATGGCTACACCTTC. This sequence encodes CASSRDPGQGAYGYTF. Drawing the rest from reference TRBV5-4 and TRBJ1-2, the complete variable domain is ETGVTQSPTHLIKTRGQQVTLRCSSQSGHNTVSWYQQALGQGPQFIFQYYREEENGRGNFPPRFSGLQFPNYSSELNVNALELDDSALYLCASSRDPGQGAYGYTFGSGTRLTVV.

V is TRBV7-3 and J is TRBJ1-3; tentative D call: TRBD1 (6 bases). Looked up from germline, CDR1 is SGHTA and CDR2 is FQGTGA. The CDR3 has 16 amino acids. Trimming shortened V by 3 bases and J by 2 bases, and 14 bases separated the two germline ends. The CDR3 is CASSFREQGAGNTIYF. The CDR3 DNA follows: TGTGCCAGCAGCTTCCGGGAACAGGGAGCTGGAAACACCATATATTTT.

V and J are TRBV30 and TRBJ1-1; a possible D gene is TRBD1 (5 bases). The germline CDR1 and CDR2 sequences are GTSNPN and SVGIG (reference sequence). This CDR3 spans 13 amino acids. The germline V and J ends were trimmed by 1 base and 1 base, with 7 bases remaining between them. In DNA, the CDR3 is TGTGCCTGGAGTGGACAGCCGAACACTGAAGCTTTCTTT. Translating it yields CAWSGQPNTEAFF. Full variable domain (rest looked up from reference TRBV30 and TRBJ1-1): SQTIHQWPATLVQPVGSPLSLECTVEGTSNPNLYWYRQAAGRGLQLLFYSVGIGQISSEVPQNLSASRPQDRQFILSSKKLLLSDSGFYLCAWSGQPNTEAFFGQGTRLTVV.

This clone was picked up one time. The rearrangement joins TRBV14 to TRBJ1-5; a possible D gene is TRBD1 (5 bases). Germline CDR1 SGHDN, CDR2 FVKESK. The CDR3 runs to 16 residues. Trimming took 8 bases from V and 2 from J, leaving 19 bases between them. The CDR3 region is CASSHTPRAGNQPQHF. The CDR3, as DNA: TGTGCCAGCTCTCATACCCCCAGGGCCGGCAATCAGCCCCAGCATTTT. The complete variable domain, with remaining parts taken from reference TRBV14 and TRBJ1-5, reads EAGVTQFPSHSVIEKGQTVTLRCDPISGHDNLYWYRRVMGKEIKFLLHFVKESKQDESGMPNNRFLAERTGGTYSTLKVQPAELEDSGVYFCASSHTPRAGNQPQHFGDGTRLSIL.

J is TRBJ1-4 and V is TRBV30; D is ambiguous. This CDR3 has 11 residues. Germline V gene lookup returns CDR1 GTSNPN and CDR2 SVGIG (reference sequence). Trimming shortened V by 3 bases and J by 5 bases, and 4 bases separated the two germline ends. CDR3 protein: CAWSRNEKLFF. CDR3 nucleotides: TGTGCCTGGAGCCGGAATGAAAAACTGTTTTTT.

This chain links TRBV11-1 with TRBJ1-5, with D perhaps TRBD1 (6 bases). The length of the CDR3 is 15 residues. V shed 5 bases and J shed 3 bases, with 14 bases lying between them. Germline loops: CDR1 SGHAT, CDR2 FQDESV (reference sequence). CDR3: CASSLGGRDNQPQHF. CDR3 sequence (DNA): TGTGCCAGCAGCCTCGGGGGGCGCGACAATCAGCCCCAGCATTTT.

The chain couples TRBV24-1 to TRBJ2-3; TRBD2 agrees at 15 bases. Trimming took 2 bases from V and 7 from J; bases not matched to a gene: 3. This CDR3 comprises 16 residues. Looked up from germline, CDR1 is KGHDR and CDR2 is SFDVKD. The CDR3 protein is CATSDSGLAGGHTQYF. Written as DNA, the CDR3 is TGTGCCACCAGTGATTCGGGACTAGCGGGGGGCCATACGCAGTATTTT.

The CDR3 DNA reads TGTGCCAGCAGCCCACTCAGCGGGGGGAGCAAGACCCAGTACTTC. Protein product: CASSPLSGGSKTQYF. The V call is TRBV7-2, the J call TRBJ2-5; 9 bases fit TRBD2. This CDR3 spans 15 amino acids. In germline, CDR1 is SGHTA, CDR2 FQGNSA. V dropped 5 bases and J dropped 6; count of bases not matched to a gene: 10.

The rearrangement joins TRBV7-3 to TRBJ2-1; D possibly corresponds to TRBD1 (6 bases). The germline gives CDR1 SGHTA, CDR2 FQGTGA. Trimming pared 5 bases from V and 6 bases from J, leaving 23 bases between. The CDR3 consists of 17 residues. The CDR3 spells CASSPGPGARIGNEQFF. The DNA of the CDR3 is TGTGCCAGCAGCCCGGGACCAGGGGCGCGAATAGGCAATGAGCAGTTCTTC.

The chain employs TRBV18 and TRBJ2-1, with 11 bases matching TRBD2. Germline V lookup: CDR1 KGHSH, CDR2 LQKENI. CDR3 size: 15 residues. V shed 2 bases and J 8 bases; nucleotides not matched to a gene: 5. The CDR3 loop reads CASSPIGTSGDEQFF. The CDR3, as DNA: TGTGCCAGCTCACCAATAGGGACTAGCGGCGATGAGCAGTTCTTC. Using reference TRBV18 and TRBJ2-1 for the parts outside the CDR3, the full variable domain is NAGVMQNPRHLVRRRGQEARLRCSPMKGHSHVYWYRQLPEEGLKFMVYLQKENIIDESGMPKERFSAEFPKEGPSILRIQQVVRGDSAAYFCASSPIGTSGDEQFFGPGTRLTVL.

The chain is built from TRBV6-5 and TRBJ1-4, with a weak D call TRBD1 (5 bases). V lost 1 base and J 2 bases, leaving 8 bases between the germline ends. This CDR3 has 15 amino acids. Germline V CDR1 and CDR2: MNHEY, SVGAGI. The CDR3 reads CASSYWGETNEKLFF. In nucleotides, the CDR3 is TGTGCCAGCAGTTACTGGGGGGAGACTAATGAAAAACTGTTTTTT.

V and J are TRBV19 and TRBJ1-6, with TRBD1 matching 7 bases. The V gene's germline CDR1 is LNHDA and CDR2 SQIVND (reference sequence). The CDR3 contains 14 residues. The V gene end was trimmed by 10 bases and the J gene end by 2 bases; junction bases not matched to a gene: 5. Here the CDR3 reads CATEQGTYNSPLHF. CDR3 nucleotides: TGTGCCACCGAACAGGGGACCTATAATTCACCCCTCCACTTT. Full variable domain (missing parts from reference TRBV19 and TRBJ1-6): DGGITQSPKYLFRKEGQNVTLSCEQNLNHDAMYWYRQDPGQGLRLIYYSQIVNDFQKGDIAEGYSVSREKKESFPLTVTSAQKNPTAFYLCATEQGTYNSPLHFGNGTRLTVT.

The chain links TRBV6-5 to TRBJ2-5; 7 nucleotides align to TRBD2. The CDR3 spans 14 residues. CDR1 is MNHEY, CDR2 SVGAGI, per germline. After removal of 9 bases from V and 5 bases from J, the junction contained 12 bases not matched to a gene. The CDR3 sequence is CASHVAGVAETQYF. CDR3 coding DNA: TGTGCCAGTCATGTCGCGGGAGTGGCTGAGACCCAGTACTTC.

The chain uses TRBV27 and TRBJ1-2; 7 nucleotides align to TRBD1. The CDR3 has 14 residues. Germline V gene sequence: CDR1 MNHEY, CDR2 SMNVEV (reference sequence). The junction had 9 bases not matched to a gene; V was cut back by 3 bases and J by 8 bases. The CDR3 region is CASSFGDSLSGYTF. The CDR3 DNA sequence: TGTGCCAGCAGTTTCGGGGACAGCCTTTCGGGCTACACCTTC.

Comment on this clone: At the DNA level, this CDR3 is encoded by other sequences in the same sample as well. J is TRBJ2-2 and V is TRBV7-3, with TRBD2 matching 7 bases. V lost 0 bases to trimming and J lost 1 base; unmatched junction nucleotides: 2. The CDR3 runs to 16 residues. CDR1 is SGHTA, CDR2 FQGTGA, per germline. CDR3 amino acids: CASSLTLAGNTGELFF. In DNA, the CDR3 is TGTGCCAGCAGCTTAACCTTAGCGGGGAACACCGGGGAGCTGTTTTTT.

The rearrangement links TRBV10-3 to TRBJ2-1, with 11 bases lining up with TRBD1. Germline lookup yields CDR1 ENHRY and CDR2 SYGVKD. This CDR3 is 20 amino acids long. V shed 4 bases and J 1 base; nucleotides not matched to a gene: 15. Written as DNA, the CDR3 is TGTGCCATCAGTGGGGGGACAGGGGGACAAACAAGGGTTTCCTACAATGAGCAGTTCTTC. As protein: CAISGGTGGQTRVSYNEQFF.

This clone was counted a single time. The chain has TRBV4-2 and TRBJ1-1, with unresolved D. This CDR3 region has 14 residues. The germline V and J ends were trimmed by 0 bases and 6 bases, with 11 bases remaining between them. Germline V gives CDR1 LGHNA, CDR2 YNFKEQ. CDR3 sequence (DNA): TGTGCCAGCAGCCAAGATTACGTGGCACCTGAAGCTTTCTTT. It yields the protein CASSQDYVAPEAFF.

The chain carries TRBV2 and TRBJ1-4; TRBD1 might be the D (6 bases). Germline V lookup: CDR1 SNHLY, CDR2 FYNNEI. The CDR3 covers 12 residues. Trimming cost V 8 bases and J 7 bases, with 11 bases left between them. DNA for the CDR3: TGTGCCAGCCACGGGACATCTGAAAAACTGTTTTTT. Amino acids: CASHGTSEKLFF.

The rearrangement links TRBV24-1 to TRBJ1-2, with 8 bases lining up with TRBD1. After removal of 6 bases from V and 3 bases from J, the junction contained 2 bases not matched to a gene. This CDR3 is built from 13 residues. Germline V CDR1 and CDR2: KGHDR, SFDVKD. CDR3: CATSLDRDYGYTF. The CDR3 DNA reads as TGTGCCACCAGTTTGGACAGGGACTATGGCTACACCTTC.

The chain has TRBV5-1 and TRBJ2-5; D unresolved. Per germline, CDR1 SGHRS and CDR2 YFSETQ. CDR3 length: 13 residues. Deletions cut 4 bases from V and 3 bases from J, with 10 bases between. CDR3 bases: TGCGCCAGCAGCCCCGACTGGAAAGAGACCCAGTACTTC. It encodes CASSPDWKETQYF.

The chain links TRBV12-3 or TRBV12-4 to TRBJ2-5; 7 positions match TRBD1. V dropped 6 bases and J dropped 5; count of bases not matched to a gene: 6. The CDR3 is 13 amino acids. The CDR3 here is CASRPHRGETQYF. As DNA, the CDR3 is TGTGCCAGCAGACCTCACAGGGGTGAGACCCAGTACTTC.

J is TRBJ2-6 and V is TRBV15; D not certain. This CDR3 has 15 amino acids. CDR1 is LNHNV and CDR2 is YYDKDF in the germline V gene (reference sequence). Trimming removed 1 base at V and 1 base at J, with 5 bases between. CDR3 bases: TGTGCCACCAGCAGAGCTATGTCTGGGGCCAACGTCCTGACTTTC. It yields the protein CATSRAMSGANVLTF.

The chain carries TRBV3-1 (or the pseudogene TRBV3-2) and TRBJ2-6, with a possible D match to TRBD1 (6 bases). This CDR3 spans 16 amino acids. Germline CDR1 and CDR2: LGHDT and YNNKEL (reference sequence). Trimming pared 4 bases from V and 1 base from J, leaving 11 bases between. The CDR3 DNA sequence: TGTGCCAGCAGCCGTTACGGGACATCTGGGGCCAACGTCCTGACTTTC. Protein product: CASSRYGTSGANVLTF.

This CDR3 reads CASSFGQDGYTF. In DNA, the CDR3 is TGTGCCAGCAGTTTCGGACAGGATGGCTACACCTTC. The genes are TRBV6-5 and TRBJ1-2; TRBD1 aligns across 7 bases. J gave up 6 bases and V 4 bases, and 2 bases lay outside the gene matches. Germline CDR1 and CDR2: MNHEY and SVGAGI. The CDR3 is 12 residues long.

As regards this clone: One end of the junction is discordant with germline, which a read error may explain. The chain couples TRBV20-1 to TRBJ2-1, with D uncertain. This CDR3 comprises 11 residues. In germline, CDR1 is DFQATT, CDR2 SNEGSKA (reference sequence). The CDR3 DNA is TGCAGTGCTAGCTACTACATTGAGCAGTTCTTC. Its protein product is CSASYYIEQFF.

The V and J genes are TRBV5-1 and TRBJ2-2; TRBD2 matches at 12 bases. The CDR3 is 16 residues long. Germline loops: CDR1 SGHRS, CDR2 YFSETQ. The V gene end was trimmed by 0 bases and the J gene end by 5 bases; junction bases not matched to a gene: 2. The CDR3: CASSLGLAGETGELFF. CDR3 bases: TGCGCCAGCAGCTTGGGACTAGCGGGAGAAACCGGGGAGCTGTTTTTT.

The V call is TRBV19, the J call TRBJ2-5; 9 bases agree with TRBD1. The junction had 5 bases not matched to a gene; V was cut back by 1 base and J by 5 bases. Germline CDR1 is LNHDA and CDR2 is SQIVND (reference sequence). The CDR3 covers 15 residues. The CDR3 loop reads CASSIGGTGLETQYF. The CDR3 DNA sequence: TGTGCCAGTAGTATAGGGGGGACAGGGCTGGAGACCCAGTACTTC. Filled out from reference TRBV19 and TRBJ2-5, the complete variable domain reads DGGITQSPKYLFRKEGQNVTLSCEQNLNHDAMYWYRQDPGQGLRLIYYSQIVNDFQKGDIAEGYSVSREKKESFPLTVTSAQKNPTAFYLCASSIGGTGLETQYFGPGTRLLVL.

This chain links TRBV19 with TRBJ2-5, with 8 bases identical to TRBD2. CDR1 is LNHDA and CDR2 is SQIVND in the germline V gene (reference sequence). CDR3 length equals 14 residues. The J segment lost 4 bases and the V segment lost 7 bases, leaving 8 bases of the junction unmatched. The CDR3 reads CASTGAGVGETQYF. CDR3 bases: TGTGCCAGTACGGGAGCGGGAGTGGGAGAGACCCAGTACTTC. The full variable domain, completed using reference TRBV19 and TRBJ2-5, is DGGITQSPKYLFRKEGQNVTLSCEQNLNHDAMYWYRQDPGQGLRLIYYSQIVNDFQKGDIAEGYSVSREKKESFPLTVTSAQKNPTAFYLCASTGAGVGETQYFGPGTRLLVL.

V usage is TRBV11-1 and J usage is TRBJ1-3; D gene ambiguous. Germline V CDR1 and CDR2: SGHAT, FQDESV (reference sequence). V lost 5 bases to trimming and J lost 3 bases, with 11 bases between them. The CDR3 has 14 amino acids. The CDR3 coding sequence is TGTGCCAGCAGCCCAGACATCATTGGAAACACCATATATTTT. The encoded protein is CASSPDIIGNTIYF.